This TCR beta chain was identified during a study of T cell repertoires in cytomegalovirus infection. Study-wide background: Recently identified HLA-C-restricted CMV epitopes were among the peptides used. Signatures in public TCR beta sequences pointed to both CMV infection and matching HLA type.

The sample holds one count of this clonotype. What it binds is unknown. Findings and limits, study-wide: Based on cumulative public TCR beta family frequency, carriers of CMV plus the relevant HLA were identified. In two of eight donors, the top clonotype was HLA-C-restricted CMV-specific.

The CDR3 consists of 16 residues. The germline V gene has CDR1 LGHNA and CDR2 YSLEER. The germline V and J ends were trimmed by 0 bases and 7 bases, with 13 bases remaining between them. MiXCR, applied by TCRdb to the reads, yields one record per CDR3 protein. The table records under 450,000 distinct CDR3 sequences, about 34% of them present only once. The rearrangement uses TRBV4-3 and TRBJ1-6; weak D call: TRBD1 (6 bases). Sample: cultured PBMCs, taken from culture after CMV antigen stimulation. The TCR originated in a human donor in good health (CMV status not recorded). Some clones in this sample may be carry-over from other donors' samples. The CDR3 region is CASSQDSQGKNSPLHF. CDR3 bases: TGCGCCAGCAGCCAAGATTCACAGGGTAAAAATTCACCCCTCCACTTT.